A selection of T cell receptor beta chains follows, all from one sample in a study of T cell changes during pregnancy in multiple sclerosis. Clones were read by immunoSEQ multiplex PCR, and TCRdb kept only the in-frame ones, dropping some. Seen here are about 67,000 clones, 90% to 95% observed once, and the top ten hold approximately 1.8%. Sequencing used peripheral blood, obtained in the first trimester of pregnancy. All receptors come from a female donor in good health, enrolled as a control in a pregnancy study. CDR3s include the opening cysteine and the closing phenylalanine or tryptophan. Fields, in order: J gene, clone size, D gene, V gene, CDR3 DNA, CDR3 protein. A D gene is named only where the DNA matches it firmly. Clone size is not always given. Where it is, it says once, few, many or a class for expanded clones.

j_call: TRBJ2-7; clone_size: -; d_call: -; v_call: TRBV5-4; cdr3_nt: TGTGCCAGCAGGCGGGACCTGCCGGGGGAGCAGTACTTC; cdr3_aa: CASRRDLPGEQYF
j_call: TRBJ2-7; clone_size: -; d_call: TRBD2; v_call: TRBV6-6; cdr3_nt: TGTGCCAGCAGTCGATATGGGACTAGCCTCTCCTACGAGCAGTACTTC; cdr3_aa: CASSRYGTSLSYEQYF
j_call: TRBJ2-5; clone_size: -; d_call: -; v_call: TRBV7-2; cdr3_nt: TGTGCCAGCAGCCCTCAGGGGTACCGGGGAGTGGGGGAGACCCAGTACTTC; cdr3_aa: CASSPQGYRGVGETQYF
j_call: TRBJ2-5; clone_size: -; d_call: -; v_call: TRBV5-1; cdr3_nt: TGCGCCAGCAGCTTGGGGGGGGGCGCGGAGACCCAGTACTTC; cdr3_aa: CASSLGGGAETQYF
j_call: TRBJ2-7; clone_size: -; d_call: TRBD1; v_call: TRBV25-1; cdr3_nt: TGTGCCAGCAGTGAATATGGGTCGCGGCTACAGGGGGCTGGCGAGCAGTACTTC; cdr3_aa: CASSEYGSRLQGAGEQYF
j_call: TRBJ2-7; clone_size: -; d_call: TRBD1; v_call: TRBV2; cdr3_nt: TGTGCCAGCAGTGGGACAGGGATGGGCGAGCAGTACTTC; cdr3_aa: CASSGTGMGEQYF
j_call: TRBJ1-5; clone_size: -; d_call: -; v_call: TRBV5-6; cdr3_nt: TGTGCCAGCAGCTTGGGCGGTAGCAATCAGCCCCAGCATTTT; cdr3_aa: CASSLGGSNQPQHF
j_call: TRBJ2-5; clone_size: -; d_call: -; v_call: TRBV2; cdr3_nt: TGTGCCAGCAGTGATAGGGGGACTAACCAAGAGACCCAGTACTTC; cdr3_aa: CASSDRGTNQETQYF
j_call: TRBJ2-1; clone_size: -; d_call: -; v_call: TRBV7-2; cdr3_nt: TGTGCCAGCAGCTTAGCGTATCGAGGGTCCTACAATGAGCAGTTCTTC; cdr3_aa: CASSLAYRGSYNEQFF
j_call: TRBJ1-5; clone_size: -; d_call: -; v_call: TRBV2; cdr3_nt: TGTGCCAGCAGTAGGGACACCTGGGGAAATCAGCCCCAGCATTTT; cdr3_aa: CASSRDTWGNQPQHF
j_call: TRBJ2-7; clone_size: -; d_call: -; v_call: TRBV7-2; cdr3_nt: TGTGCCAGCAGCTTAGATGGGGGGTTGAGCTCCTACGAGCAGTACTTC; cdr3_aa: CASSLDGGLSSYEQYF
j_call: TRBJ2-5; clone_size: -; d_call: -; v_call: TRBV4-2; cdr3_nt: TGTGCCAGCAGCCAGGACAGCCAAGAGACCCAGTACTTC; cdr3_aa: CASSQDSQETQYF
j_call: TRBJ2-7; clone_size: -; d_call: -; v_call: TRBV6-6; cdr3_nt: TGTGCCAGCAGTTCGGCCCAGGGTGACGAGCAGTACTTC; cdr3_aa: CASSSAQGDEQYF
j_call: TRBJ1-1; clone_size: -; d_call: -; v_call: TRBV7-8; cdr3_nt: TGTGCCAGCAGCACCCGGAGCCGGCCTACGAACACTGAAGCTTTCTTT; cdr3_aa: CASSTRSRPTNTEAFF
j_call: TRBJ2-7; clone_size: -; d_call: -; v_call: TRBV19; cdr3_nt: TGTGCCAGTAGTATAGGAGGGAGTGAGCAGTACTTC; cdr3_aa: CASSIGGSEQYF
j_call: TRBJ2-7; clone_size: -; d_call: TRBD2; v_call: TRBV2; cdr3_nt: TGTGCCAGCACTACGGGGGGGGGCCCCTACGAGCAGTACTTC; cdr3_aa: CASTTGGGPYEQYF
j_call: TRBJ2-2; clone_size: -; d_call: -; v_call: TRBV5-1; cdr3_nt: TGCGCCAGCAGGATCCGGGAGAACACCGGGGAGCTGTTTTTT; cdr3_aa: CASRIRENTGELFF
j_call: TRBJ1-1; clone_size: -; d_call: -; v_call: TRBV7-2; cdr3_nt: TGTGCCAGCAGCTTAGTGGCCACTGAAGCTTTCTTT; cdr3_aa: CASSLVATEAFF
j_call: TRBJ1-4; clone_size: -; d_call: TRBD1; v_call: TRBV30; cdr3_nt: TGTGCCTGGAGCGCGGGACAGACTCCCGAAAAACTGTTTTTT; cdr3_aa: CAWSAGQTPEKLFF
j_call: TRBJ1-2; clone_size: -; d_call: -; v_call: TRBV6-6; cdr3_nt: TGTGCCAGCAGGGTGGGGGGGTTTGACTATGGCTACACCTTC; cdr3_aa: CASRVGGFDYGYTF
j_call: TRBJ2-7; clone_size: -; d_call: TRBD1; v_call: TRBV4-1; cdr3_nt: TGCGCCAGCAGCCCGTCACTCACCAAGGGGGCGGGCGAGCAGTACTTC; cdr3_aa: CASSPSLTKGAGEQYF
j_call: TRBJ2-3; clone_size: -; d_call: TRBD2; v_call: TRBV7-8; cdr3_nt: TGTGCCAGCAGCACGGGTCTAGCGGGAGGATTCACAGATACGCAGTATTTT; cdr3_aa: CASSTGLAGGFTDTQYF
j_call: TRBJ2-2; clone_size: -; d_call: -; v_call: TRBV5-6; cdr3_nt: TGTGCCAGCAGCTTACGTCGGTCAGGGAACACCGGGGAGCTGTTTTTT; cdr3_aa: CASSLRRSGNTGELFF
j_call: TRBJ1-1; clone_size: -; d_call: -; v_call: TRBV2; cdr3_nt: TGTGCCAGCAGTGGACAAGGAGAAGCTTTCTTT; cdr3_aa: CASSGQGEAFF
j_call: TRBJ1-1; clone_size: -; d_call: -; v_call: TRBV28; cdr3_nt: TGTGCCAGCAGTTCCCCCCTACAGACAGTTAACACTGAAGCTTTCTTT; cdr3_aa: CASSSPLQTVNTEAFF
j_call: TRBJ2-5; clone_size: -; d_call: TRBD1; v_call: TRBV2; cdr3_nt: TGTGCCAGCCGATCGGTGGGACAGGAAGAGACCCAGTACTTC; cdr3_aa: CASRSVGQEETQYF
j_call: TRBJ2-4; clone_size: -; d_call: -; v_call: TRBV5-1; cdr3_nt: TGCGCCAGCAGCTTGGATCCCGGGGGGACAGGCAAAGGGGAGTACTTC; cdr3_aa: CASSLDPGGTGKGEYF
j_call: TRBJ1-1; clone_size: -; d_call: -; v_call: TRBV6-4; cdr3_nt: TGTGCCAGCAGTGACCCACCCGCCACGGGGACTGAAGCTTTCTTT; cdr3_aa: CASSDPPATGTEAFF
j_call: TRBJ1-1; clone_size: few; d_call: -; v_call: TRBV5-1; cdr3_nt: TGCGCCAGCAACGCCGATGGAGGTTTTGCTGAAGCTTTCTTT; cdr3_aa: CASNADGGFAEAFF
j_call: TRBJ2-7; clone_size: -; d_call: TRBD1; v_call: TRBV5-1; cdr3_nt: TGCGCCAGCACCTTGACAGGGGGCTCCTACGAGCAGTACTTC; cdr3_aa: CASTLTGGSYEQYF
j_call: TRBJ1-2; clone_size: once; d_call: -; v_call: TRBV5-1; cdr3_nt: TGCGCCAGCAGCTTGGGCAGGAATACTGGCTACACCTTC; cdr3_aa: CASSLGRNTGYTF
j_call: TRBJ1-4; clone_size: -; d_call: -; v_call: TRBV6-1; cdr3_nt: TGTGCCAGCAGTGAAATGTATACTTATGAAAAACTGTTTTTT; cdr3_aa: CASSEMYTYEKLFF
j_call: TRBJ1-1; clone_size: -; d_call: -; v_call: TRBV4-2; cdr3_nt: TGTGCCAGCAGCCAACCCGAAAGGGGGAACACTGAAGCTTTCTTT; cdr3_aa: CASSQPERGNTEAFF
j_call: TRBJ1-5; clone_size: -; d_call: -; v_call: TRBV11-2; cdr3_nt: TGTGCCAGCAGCTCCCGGGGAGATAGCAATCAGCCCCAGCATTTT; cdr3_aa: CASSSRGDSNQPQHF
j_call: TRBJ2-3; clone_size: -; d_call: -; v_call: TRBV29-1; cdr3_nt: TGCAGCGTTGAACAGACAGATACGCAGTATTTT; cdr3_aa: CSVEQTDTQYF
j_call: TRBJ2-5; clone_size: -; d_call: -; v_call: TRBV7-9; cdr3_nt: TGTGCCAGCAGCTTAGCAGGGGTTGGAGTTTTCCAAGAGACCCAGTACTTC; cdr3_aa: CASSLAGVGVFQETQYF
j_call: TRBJ1-1; clone_size: few; d_call: TRBD1; v_call: TRBV15; cdr3_nt: TGTGCCACCAGCACCCGGGGACAGGCCGGGCTCGCTTTCTTT; cdr3_aa: CATSTRGQAGLAFF
j_call: TRBJ2-2; clone_size: -; d_call: -; v_call: TRBV5-1; cdr3_nt: TGCGCCAGCAGCTTCAGTTATAAGGACTTTAACACCGGGGAGCTGTTTTTT; cdr3_aa: CASSFSYKDFNTGELFF
j_call: TRBJ1-2; clone_size: -; d_call: -; v_call: TRBV6-1; cdr3_nt: TGTGCCAGCAGTGCCGGGATACAGACTTCGGCCATCTTC; cdr3_aa: CASSAGIQTSAIF
j_call: TRBJ2-5; clone_size: -; d_call: -; v_call: TRBV7-9; cdr3_nt: TGTGCCAGCAGCCCCAAGCAGGATCGAGAGACCCAGTACTTC; cdr3_aa: CASSPKQDRETQYF
j_call: TRBJ2-5; clone_size: once; d_call: -; v_call: TRBV5-4; cdr3_nt: TGTGCCAGCAGCGTGGGACTGCCACTCCAGACCCAGTACTTC; cdr3_aa: CASSVGLPLQTQYF
j_call: TRBJ2-5; clone_size: -; d_call: -; v_call: TRBV9; cdr3_nt: TGTGCCAGCAGCGTAGGTGGAGGGATGGAGACCCAGTACTTC; cdr3_aa: CASSVGGGMETQYF
j_call: TRBJ2-1; clone_size: -; d_call: -; v_call: TRBV15; cdr3_nt: TGTGCCACCAGCAACCGGGAAAGGAGTTACAATGAGCAGTTCTTC; cdr3_aa: CATSNRERSYNEQFF
j_call: TRBJ1-1; clone_size: -; d_call: -; v_call: TRBV7-9; cdr3_nt: TGTGCCAGCAGCTTAGCCGAGTCTGGTGAAGCTTTCTTT; cdr3_aa: CASSLAESGEAFF
j_call: TRBJ1-5; clone_size: -; d_call: -; v_call: TRBV6-5; cdr3_nt: TGTGCCAGCAGTTACACGAGCGGGAATCAGCCCCAGCATTTT; cdr3_aa: CASSYTSGNQPQHF
j_call: TRBJ2-5; clone_size: -; d_call: -; v_call: TRBV6-1; cdr3_nt: TGTGCCAGCAGTCCGGACAGCTACCAAGAGACCCAGTACTTC; cdr3_aa: CASSPDSYQETQYF
j_call: TRBJ1-5; clone_size: -; d_call: -; v_call: TRBV6-5; cdr3_nt: TGTGCCAGCAGTGACTCAGGGGCCGGCAATCAGCCCCAGCATTTT; cdr3_aa: CASSDSGAGNQPQHF
j_call: TRBJ1-5; clone_size: -; d_call: TRBD1; v_call: TRBV5-1; cdr3_nt: TGCGCCAGCAGCTTGGAAGGGACAGTCGGCAATCAGCCCCAGCATTTT; cdr3_aa: CASSLEGTVGNQPQHF
j_call: TRBJ2-7; clone_size: -; d_call: -; v_call: TRBV7-9; cdr3_nt: TGTGCCAGCAGCCGCCTGGGAGAAGCTTTGTGGGAGCAGTACTTC; cdr3_aa: CASSRLGEALWEQYF
j_call: TRBJ2-5; clone_size: -; d_call: -; v_call: TRBV4-2; cdr3_nt: TGTGCCAGCAGCCCCCGGACTAATCAAGAGACCCAGTACTTC; cdr3_aa: CASSPRTNQETQYF
j_call: TRBJ2-6; clone_size: -; d_call: -; v_call: TRBV28; cdr3_nt: TGTGCCAGCAGCCCAGGGGCGGCCGGGGCCAACGTCCTGACTTTC; cdr3_aa: CASSPGAAGANVLTF
j_call: TRBJ2-2; clone_size: -; d_call: TRBD2; v_call: TRBV2; cdr3_nt: TGTGCCGTAACTCTCGGGGCTAGCGGGAGTACCACCGGGGAGCTGTTTTTT; cdr3_aa: CAVTLGASGSTTGELFF
j_call: TRBJ2-5; clone_size: -; d_call: -; v_call: TRBV11-2; cdr3_nt: TGTGCCAGCAGCTTATCAGTAGGCGGGCAAGAGACCCAGTACTTC; cdr3_aa: CASSLSVGGQETQYF
j_call: TRBJ1-5; clone_size: -; d_call: -; v_call: TRBV21-1; cdr3_nt: TGTGCCAGCCGCCCGACAGATTATAGCAATCAGCCCCAGCATTTT; cdr3_aa: CASRPTDYSNQPQHF
j_call: TRBJ1-3; clone_size: -; d_call: -; v_call: TRBV15; cdr3_nt: TGTGCCACCAGCAGAGATCCAGGGGCCTCTGGAAACACCATATATTTT; cdr3_aa: CATSRDPGASGNTIYF
j_call: TRBJ1-2; clone_size: -; d_call: -; v_call: TRBV6-6; cdr3_nt: TGTGCCAGCAGTTACTCTCCAGGGGAAGGCTACACCTTC; cdr3_aa: CASSYSPGEGYTF
j_call: TRBJ1-5; clone_size: -; d_call: -; v_call: TRBV28; cdr3_nt: TGTGCCAGCAGTTGGCTTCGGGGAGGCCAGCCCCAGCATTTT; cdr3_aa: CASSWLRGGQPQHF
j_call: TRBJ2-1; clone_size: -; d_call: TRBD2; v_call: TRBV5-1; cdr3_nt: TGCGCCAGCAGCTTGGAACTAGCGGACTACAATGAGCAGTTCTTC; cdr3_aa: CASSLELADYNEQFF